Following are 17 T cell receptor beta chains from one sample sequenced in a study of CD8 T cells in ankylosing spondylitis. Their target antigens are unknown. Overall study results and limits: Characteristic, it appeared, of ankylosing spondylitis blood was a TCR beta motif of eight highly homologous variants.

TCRdb passed the 5' RACE reads through MiXCR, listing each CDR3 protein once. The profile shows about 750,000 distinct CDR3 sequences, around 17% of them singletons. The sequencing input was blood, either unsorted or a sorted T cell fraction (not recorded which). The receptors were sampled from a male donor with ankylosing spondylitis.

This clonotype showed up just a few times. This rearrangement joins TRBV6-2 or TRBV6-3 to TRBJ2-1; 12 bases map to TRBD2. The CDR3 extends over 19 amino acids. J lost 3 bases, V lost 0 bases, and 9 bases had no gene match. Per the germline V gene, CDR1 is MNHEY and CDR2 is SVGEGT. CDR3 bases: TGTGCCAGCAGTTACTCGACGACTAGCGGGAGCCCGGACTACAATGAGCAGTTCTTC. Protein sequence: CASSYSTTSGSPDYNEQFF.

The chain is built from TRBV28 and TRBJ2-3; maybe TRBD2 (5 bases). Per the germline V gene, CDR1 is MDHEN and CDR2 is SYDVKM. This CDR3 is built from 14 residues. Trimming took off 4 bases at V and 0 bases at J, with 8 bases between the two ends. CDR3 sequence (DNA): TGTGCCAGCAGTTGGCTAGCTAGCACAGATACGCAGTATTTT. Amino acids: CASSWLASTDTQYF.

This clonotype was recorded a few times. The rearrangement uses TRBV7-9 and TRBJ2-7; TRBD1 matches 9 bases. The germline V gene encodes CDR1 SEHNR and CDR2 FQNEAQ (reference sequence). The CDR3 is 16 residues long. V shed 4 bases and J 5 bases; nucleotides not matched to a gene: 12. The CDR3 protein is CASSSSGGTGRDEQYF. CDR3 nucleotide sequence: TGTGCCAGCAGCTCATCCGGGGGGACAGGGAGGGACGAGCAGTACTTC.

This clonotype occurred many times. The chain recombines TRBV6-5 with TRBJ2-7; 10 nucleotides match TRBD1. J was trimmed by 2 bases and V by 2 bases; bases with no gene match: 0. In germline, CDR1 is MNHEY, CDR2 SVGAGI. This CDR3 region has 14 residues. This CDR3 reads CASSYGQGAYEQYF. The CDR3 nucleotides are TGTGCCAGCAGTTACGGACAGGGGGCCTACGAGCAGTACTTC.

This clonotype was counted ten times or more. This chain joins TRBV5-1 and TRBJ1-3; tentatively, D is TRBD1 (6 bases). V lost 6 bases, J lost 2 bases, and 15 bases lay in between. The CDR3 extends over 15 amino acids. Germline V lookup: CDR1 SGHRS, CDR2 YFSETQ. CDR3 nucleotide sequence: TGCGCCAGCAAGCCGGTCGGGGGGCCTGGAAACACCATATATTTT. It specifies CASKPVGGPGNTIYF.

CDR3 sequence: CASSQDLGTGAYEQYF. CDR3 nucleotides: TGTGCCAGCAGCCAAGATCTCGGGACAGGAGCCTACGAGCAGTACTTC. J is TRBJ2-7 and V is TRBV4-2; TRBD1 matches 8 bases. The CDR3 length is 16 residues. The trim removed 0 bases at V and 2 bases at J, leaving 6 bases unmatched. Germline CDR1 LGHNA, CDR2 YNFKEQ.

This clonotype was observed a handful of times. This chain connects TRBV28 to TRBJ1-5; no clear D gene. The CDR3 is 12 residues long. The germline gives CDR1 MDHEN, CDR2 SYDVKM. The V end lost 8 bases, the J end lost 6 bases, and 11 bases lay between the germline ends. This CDR3 reads CASGEGVQPQHF. DNA for the CDR3: TGTGCCAGCGGGGAGGGCGTTCAGCCCCAGCATTTT.

J is TRBJ2-3 and V is TRBV3-1; D is possibly TRBD1 or TRBD2 (5 bases each). The germline V gene encodes CDR1 LGHDT and CDR2 YNNKEL (reference sequence). This CDR3 is built from 16 residues. V lost 2 bases to trimming and J lost 1 base, with 13 bases between them. CDR3 residues: CASSQLGQEGTDTQYF. The CDR3 nucleotides are TGTGCCAGCAGCCAATTGGGGCAGGAGGGCACAGATACGCAGTATTTT.

This clonotype was found a few times. The V gene is TRBV10-3, the J gene TRBJ2-5; no clear D gene. The CDR3 spans 14 residues. V lost 0 bases to trimming and J lost 5 bases, with 10 bases between them. Per the germline V gene, CDR1 is ENHRY and CDR2 is SYGVKD. The DNA for the CDR3 is TGTGCCATCAGTGAGTCGATGAAAAAGGAGACCCAGTACTTC. This codes for CAISESMKKETQYF.

This clonotype was recorded once. This chain uses TRBV6-5 with TRBJ2-3, with 7 bases matching TRBD2. The CDR3 is made up of 18 amino acids. With 2 bases clipped from V and 0 bases from J, the junction kept 11 bases outside the gene matches. CDR1 MNHEY and CDR2 SVGAGI come from the germline V gene. This CDR3 is CASSYVSRTSVSTDTQYF. The CDR3, as DNA: TGTGCCAGCAGTTACGTATCCAGAACTAGCGTGAGCACAGATACGCAGTATTTT.

There are a few counts of this clonotype. The chain joins TRBV5-1 to TRBJ2-4; D ambiguous. The CDR3 runs to 14 residues. Germline V lookup: CDR1 SGHRS, CDR2 YFSETQ. Trimming shortened V by 0 bases and J by 5 bases, and 9 bases separated the two germline ends. The CDR3 is CASSLDPAENIQYF. The CDR3 nucleotides are TGCGCCAGCAGCTTGGATCCGGCGGAAAACATTCAGTACTTC.

The rearrangement uses TRBV20-1 and TRBJ2-3, with TRBD2 matching over 11 bases. The junction had 8 bases not matched to a gene; V was cut back by 6 bases and J by 3 bases. CDR3 length: 15 amino acids. The germline V gene has CDR1 DFQATT and CDR2 SNEGSKA (reference sequence). The CDR3 protein is CSALRRTSGTDTQYF. CDR3 DNA: TGCAGTGCCCTAAGGAGGACTAGCGGGACAGATACGCAGTATTTT.

This clonotype was picked up a small number of times. This rearrangement joins TRBV29-1 to TRBJ2-3; the match to TRBD2 covers 8 bases. Germline lookup yields CDR1 SQVTM and CDR2 ANQGSEA. The CDR3 extends over 15 amino acids. Germline trimming cut 0 bases from V and 2 bases from J; bases unmatched to any gene: 4. DNA for the CDR3: TGCAGCGTTGAAGAGTTAGCGGGGATCACAGATACGCAGTATTTT. As protein: CSVEELAGITDTQYF.

This clonotype was observed a handful of times. At one end, the junction sequence differs from germline, possibly due to a read error. The chain couples TRBV2 to TRBJ2-7; no definite D call. The CDR3 loop spans 12 amino acids. Germline assignment: CDR1 SNHLY and CDR2 FYNNEI. In DNA form, the CDR3 reads TGTGCCAGCGGTGAGGTAGGCTACGAGCAGTACTTC. It specifies CASGEVGYEQYF.

This chain connects TRBV2 to TRBJ2-2; D ambiguous. CDR3 length equals 12 residues. V was clipped by 7 bases and J by 5 bases, with 8 bases between them. Germline CDR1 SNHLY, CDR2 FYNNEI. For the CDR3, the DNA is TGTGCCAGCATAAATGTGACCGGGGAGCTGTTTTTT. This sequence encodes CASINVTGELFF.

This chain connects TRBV7-9 to TRBJ2-7, with TRBD2 as a possible D gene (5 bases). The CDR3 has 12 residues. Trimming pared 5 bases from V and 9 bases from J, leaving 14 bases between. The germline CDR1 and CDR2 sequences are SEHNR and FQNEAQ (reference sequence). Here the CDR3 DNA reads TGTGCCAGCAGCATTCGGACTGACGCGCAGTACTTC. Translated: CASSIRTDAQYF. Combining the CDR3 with reference TRBV7-9 and TRBJ2-7 gives the whole variable domain DTGVSQNPRHKITKRGQNVTFRCDPISEHNRLYWYRQTLGQGPEFLTYFQNEAQLEKSRLLSDRFSAERPKGSFSTLEIQRTEQGDSAMYLCASSIRTDAQYFGPGTRLTVT.

This clonotype was recorded many times. The rearrangement links TRBV5-1 to TRBJ2-7; 7 nucleotides match TRBD1. V dropped 2 bases and J dropped 3; count of bases not matched to a gene: 8. Germline V gives CDR1 SGHRS, CDR2 YFSETQ. The CDR3 extends over 15 amino acids. CDR3 DNA: TGCGCCAGCAGCTTATCCCCGACAGGGCTCTACGAGCAGTACTTC. This encodes CASSLSPTGLYEQYF.